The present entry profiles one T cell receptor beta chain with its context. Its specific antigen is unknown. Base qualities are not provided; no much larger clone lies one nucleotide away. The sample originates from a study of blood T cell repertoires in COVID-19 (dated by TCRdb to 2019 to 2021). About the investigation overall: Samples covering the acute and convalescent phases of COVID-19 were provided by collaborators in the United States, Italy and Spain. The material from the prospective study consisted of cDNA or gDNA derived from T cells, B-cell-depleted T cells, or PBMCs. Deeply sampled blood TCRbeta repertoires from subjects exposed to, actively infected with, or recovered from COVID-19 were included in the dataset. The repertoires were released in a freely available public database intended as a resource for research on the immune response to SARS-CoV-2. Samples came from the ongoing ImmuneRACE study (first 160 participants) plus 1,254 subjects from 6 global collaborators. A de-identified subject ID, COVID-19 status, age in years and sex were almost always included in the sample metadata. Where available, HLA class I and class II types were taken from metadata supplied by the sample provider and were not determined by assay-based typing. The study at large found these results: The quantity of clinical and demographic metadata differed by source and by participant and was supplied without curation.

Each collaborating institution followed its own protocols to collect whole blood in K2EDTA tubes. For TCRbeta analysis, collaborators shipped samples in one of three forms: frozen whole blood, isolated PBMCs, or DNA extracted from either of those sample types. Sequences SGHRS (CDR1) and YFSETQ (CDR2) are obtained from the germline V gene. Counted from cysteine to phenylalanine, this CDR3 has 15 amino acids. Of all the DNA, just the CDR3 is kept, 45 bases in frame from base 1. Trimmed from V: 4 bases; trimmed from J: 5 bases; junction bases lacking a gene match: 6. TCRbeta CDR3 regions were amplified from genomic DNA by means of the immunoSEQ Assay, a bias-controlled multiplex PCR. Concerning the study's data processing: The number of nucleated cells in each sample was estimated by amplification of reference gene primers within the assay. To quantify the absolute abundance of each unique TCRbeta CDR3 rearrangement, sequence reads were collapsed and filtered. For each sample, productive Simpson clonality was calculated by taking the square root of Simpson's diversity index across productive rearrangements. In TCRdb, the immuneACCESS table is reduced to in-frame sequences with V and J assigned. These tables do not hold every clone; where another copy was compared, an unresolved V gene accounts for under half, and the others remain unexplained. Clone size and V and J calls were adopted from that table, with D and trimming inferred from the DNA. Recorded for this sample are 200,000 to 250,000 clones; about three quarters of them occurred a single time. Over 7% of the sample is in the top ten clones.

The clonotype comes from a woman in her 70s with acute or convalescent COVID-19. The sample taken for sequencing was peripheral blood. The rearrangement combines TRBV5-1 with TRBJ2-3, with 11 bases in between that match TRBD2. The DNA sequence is TGCGCCAGCAGCGTAGCGGGGGGGCCAATAGATACGCAGTATTTT. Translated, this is CASSVAGGPIDTQYF.